This TCR beta chain was documented in a study of cytomegalovirus exposure and HLA in healthy donors. Study information: Findings of an earlier analysis included 90 million to 120 million unique TCR beta sequences from 170 million or so T cells.

The primer mix had 60 Vbeta and 13 Jbeta primers. Clones were read by immunoSEQ multiplex PCR, and TCRdb kept only the in-frame ones, dropping some. The sample contains some 170,000 clones, approximately 80% of which appear only once. This CDR3 region has 14 residues. The germline V and J ends were trimmed by 4 bases and 7 bases, with 14 bases remaining between them. Germline V gene data show CDR1 as LNHDA and CDR2 as SQIVND (reference sequence). As concerns this clone: Its antigen is not identified.

Study-level findings and limits: 87-base-pair reads could not separate some V segments, including TRBV6-2 and TRBV6-3. Reports showed the classifier diagnosing cytomegalovirus status with high specificity and sensitivity. It emerged from a later analysis that several of the most significant clusters appeared to be linked to common viral pathogens.

Sequencing input: PBMCs. The receptor's source is a woman aged 30 to 39 in good health and CMV-seronegative. The J gene is TRBJ2-1, the V gene TRBV19, with a possible D match to TRBD2 (5 bases). The CDR3 here is CASSRLERANEQFF. CDR3 nucleotide sequence: TGTGCCAGTAGTAGACTTGAGAGGGCTAATGAGCAGTTCTTC.